The 19 T cell receptor beta chains in this list originate from one sample, sequenced in a study of blood T cell repertoires in COVID-19. Produced via immunoSEQ multiplex PCR; TCRdb's table is partial and in-frame only. The table records about 60,000 clones, 85% to 90% of them present only once. The specimen sequenced was peripheral blood. The receptor source for this set is a human donor with active COVID-19. The donor label of this sample is uncertain.

The rearrangement links TRBV2 to TRBJ1-2; 7 nucleotides line up with TRBD1. The CDR3 length is 13 residues. Germline-derived CDR1 and CDR2 are SNHLY and FYNNEI. The J segment lost 4 bases and the V segment lost 2 bases, leaving 1 base of the junction unmatched. DNA of the CDR3: TGTGCCAGCAGTGAAAACAGGGGCTATGGCTACACCTTC. Translated, it gives CASSENRGYGYTF. Drawing the rest from reference TRBV2 and TRBJ1-2, the complete variable domain is EPEVTQTPSHQVTQMGQEVILRCVPISNHLYFYWYRQILGQKVEFLVSFYNNEISEKSEIFDDQFSVERPDGSNFTLKIRSTKLEDSAMYFCASSENRGYGYTFGSGTRLTVV.

This chain joins TRBV10-3 and TRBJ2-7; D is uncertain. With 4 bases removed from V and 7 bases from J, the gap between germline ends came to 14 bases. The CDR3 totals 13 residues. Per germline, CDR1 ENHRY and CDR2 SYGVKD. The chain's CDR3 is CAISAQAPGEQYF. In nucleotides, the CDR3 is TGTGCCATCAGTGCCCAGGCCCCTGGTGAGCAGTACTTC.

J is TRBJ2-1 and V is TRBV5-1; D perhaps matches TRBD1 (6 bases). Per germline, CDR1 SGHRS and CDR2 YFSETQ. The CDR3 runs 13 residues. The germline V and J ends were trimmed by 1 base and 8 bases, with 10 bases remaining between them. The CDR3 DNA is TGCGCCAGCAGCTTGTGGGACACGGATGAGCAGTTCTTC. Translation: CASSLWDTDEQFF.

V gene TRBV7-2 combines with J gene TRBJ1-3; D unclear. V was pared by 4 bases and J by 0 bases, with 16 bases between. Germline loops: CDR1 SGHTA, CDR2 FQGNSA. The CDR3 runs to 17 residues. The CDR3 DNA sequence: TGTGCCAGCAGCTCCGCCGCAGTCAGACTCTCTGGAAACACCATATATTTT. Translating it yields CASSSAAVRLSGNTIYF.

J is TRBJ2-1 and V is TRBV11-2; 13 bases are shared with TRBD2. Per germline, CDR1 SGHAT and CDR2 FQNNGV. The CDR3 loop spans 15 amino acids. With 5 bases clipped from V and 9 bases from J, the junction kept 7 bases outside the gene matches. This CDR3 reads CASSGGLAGVLEQFF. The DNA of the CDR3 is TGTGCCAGCAGCGGAGGACTAGCGGGAGTTCTTGAGCAGTTCTTC. The whole variable domain, remainder taken from reference TRBV11-2 and TRBJ2-1, is EAGVAQSPRYKIIEKRQSVAFWCNPISGHATLYWYQQILGQGPKLLIQFQNNGVVDDSQLPKDRFSAERLKGVDSTLKIQPAKLEDSAVYLCASSGGLAGVLEQFFGPGTRLTVL.

The chain employs TRBV5-1 and TRBJ2-2, with a possible D match to TRBD1 (6 bases). The V gene's germline CDR1 is SGHRS and CDR2 YFSETQ. The CDR3 runs to 16 residues. V lost 4 bases, J lost 5 bases, and 18 bases lay in between. CDR3: CASSQDAGARTGELFF. In nucleotides, the CDR3 is TGCGCCAGCAGCCAAGATGCAGGGGCGCGGACCGGGGAGCTGTTTTTT.

This clone was seen once. The chain uses TRBV6-5 and TRBJ2-3; 10 bases are a match to TRBD2. CDR1 is MNHEY and CDR2 is SVGAGI in the germline V gene. J lost 5 bases, V lost 6 bases, and 8 bases had no gene match. The CDR3 loop spans 15 amino acids. This CDR3 reads CASSSSGGAGDTQYF. In DNA form, the CDR3 reads TGTGCCAGCAGCTCCAGCGGGGGGGCCGGAGATACGCAGTATTTT.

The V call is TRBV24-1, the J call TRBJ2-1, with TRBD2 identical over 7 bases. Germline V lookup: CDR1 KGHDR, CDR2 SFDVKD. The CDR3 sequence is 16 residues long. V gave up 4 bases and J gave up 3 bases; unmatched junction bases: 8. The CDR3 region is CATSDPLSGYYNEQFF. The CDR3 coding sequence is TGTGCCACCAGTGACCCCCTTAGCGGGTACTACAATGAGCAGTTCTTC.

V gene TRBV4-3 combines with J gene TRBJ2-2; possible D gene TRBD1, 7 bases. The CDR3 runs to 16 residues. In germline, CDR1 is LGHNA, CDR2 YSLEER. V dropped 0 bases and J dropped 3 bases, with 11 bases sitting between them. CDR3 loop: CASSQDPGGYTGELFF. CDR3 sequence (DNA): TGCGCCAGCAGCCAAGATCCAGGGGGGTACACCGGGGAGCTGTTTTTT.

The V and J genes are TRBV29-1 and TRBJ2-5; TRBD2 might be the D (6 bases). V lost 0 bases and J 5 bases, leaving 16 bases between the germline ends. The CDR3 is 15 amino acids. Germline CDR1 SQVTM, CDR2 ANQGSEA. This CDR3 reads CSVEDWQGGSETQYF. DNA for the CDR3: TGCAGCGTTGAAGATTGGCAGGGAGGTTCGGAGACCCAGTACTTC.

V and J are TRBV5-6 and TRBJ2-3; 11 nucleotides match TRBD2. Per germline, CDR1 SGHDT and CDR2 YYEEEE. The CDR3 contains 16 residues. V shed 3 bases and J 6 bases; nucleotides not matched to a gene: 9. This chain's CDR3 is CASSSPTSGVRDTQYF. In nucleotides, the CDR3 is TGTGCCAGCAGCTCCCCGACTAGCGGGGTCAGGGATACGCAGTATTTT.

The chain couples TRBV4-2 to TRBJ2-2; possibly TRBD2 for D (5 bases). CDR1 and CDR2 from the germline V gene are LGHNA and YNFKEQ. The CDR3 contains 19 residues. Trimming left V 0 bases short and J 5 bases short, with 22 bases between. CDR3 DNA sequence: TGTGCCAGCAGCCAAGATCCCTCGGAGGCCTTAGAATATACCGGGGAGCTGTTTTTT. It encodes CASSQDPSEALEYTGELFF.

For the CDR3, the DNA is TGTGCCAGCAGCCAAGTGGGCCTAGGCGGGAGAGGAGAGACCCAGTACTTC. Residues: CASSQVGLGGRGETQYF. V usage is TRBV3-1 (or the pseudogene TRBV3-2) and J usage is TRBJ2-5; 7 bases are a match to TRBD2. After removal of 1 base from V and 4 bases from J, the junction contained 12 bases not matched to a gene. CDR3 length: 17 amino acids. From germline, CDR1 is LGHDT and CDR2 YNNKEL (reference sequence).

J is TRBJ2-7 and V is TRBV20-1; 8 nucleotides match TRBD1. The CDR3 extends over 16 amino acids. Losses at the gene ends were 3 bases for V and 1 base for J; bases not matched to a gene: 11. Germline values: CDR1 DFQATT, CDR2 SNEGSKA (reference sequence). The CDR3 protein is CSASPNRDRTSYEQYF. Written as DNA, the CDR3 is TGCAGTGCTAGTCCCAACCGGGACAGGACTTCCTACGAGCAGTACTTC.

The V and J genes are TRBV9 and TRBJ2-3; D gene ambiguous. Germline-derived CDR1 and CDR2 are SGDLS and YYNGEE. V was pared by 0 bases and J by 3 bases, with 8 bases between. The CDR3 contains 14 residues. CDR3 DNA sequence: TGTGCCAGCAGCGTAGACGAGTGGACAGATACGCAGTATTTT. Translated, it gives CASSVDEWTDTQYF.

The chain links TRBV29-1 to TRBJ2-1; 12 bases agree with TRBD1. Germline V gene sequence: CDR1 SQVTM, CDR2 ANQGSEA. CDR3 size: 15 residues. V was pared by 6 bases and J by 5 bases, with 8 bases of the junction left unmatched. CDR3 DNA: TGCAGCGTCGAACCGGGACAGGGGGCCAACAATGAGCAGTTCTTC. Residues: CSVEPGQGANNEQFF.

This chain uses TRBV7-9 with TRBJ2-3, with TRBD1 matching over 7 bases. The CDR3 length is 16 residues. After removal of 7 bases from V and 0 bases from J, the junction contained 10 bases not matched to a gene. Germline assignment: CDR1 SEHNR and CDR2 FQNEAQ (reference sequence). For the CDR3, the DNA is TGTGCCAGCACTCCCCGACAGGGCACAAGCACAGATACGCAGTATTTT. It codes for CASTPRQGTSTDTQYF. Full variable domain (missing parts from reference TRBV7-9 and TRBJ2-3): DTGVSQNPRHKITKRGQNVTFRCDPISEHNRLYWYRQTLGQGPEFLTYFQNEAQLEKSRLLSDRFSAERPKGSFSTLEIQRTEQGDSAMYLCASTPRQGTSTDTQYFGPGTRLTVL.

The J gene is TRBJ2-3, the V gene TRBV27; D remains ambiguous. CDR3 size: 12 residues. Per germline, CDR1 MNHEY and CDR2 SMNVEV (reference sequence). Trimming took off 5 bases at V and 6 bases at J, with 9 bases between the two ends. CDR3 protein: CASSGRRDTQYF. The CDR3 nucleotides read TGTGCCAGCAGTGGGCGAAGGGATACGCAGTATTTT.

This clone was observed a few times. The chain recombines TRBV27 with TRBJ2-7, with a possible D match to TRBD1 (6 bases). The germline V gene has CDR1 MNHEY and CDR2 SMNVEV (reference sequence). Between the trimmed V and J ends, which lost 2 bases and 5 bases, there was a span of 13 bases. The CDR3 extends over 14 amino acids. CDR3 protein: CASSLRQGFDEQYF. The CDR3 nucleotides are TGTGCCAGCAGTTTACGTCAGGGGTTCGACGAGCAGTACTTC.